This T cell receptor beta chain was found in a study of human T cells and chemical hapten exposure. Germline V gene sequence: CDR1 MNHEY, CDR2 SVGEGT. CDR3 length equals 15 residues. V was pared by 2 bases and J by 4 bases, with 12 bases between. TCRdb passed the RACE reads through MiXCR, listing each CDR3 protein once. The sample lists 95,000 or so distinct CDR3 sequences, about an eighth seen once, with 2.5% to 3.5% in the top ten. This clonotype was counted only a few times. The target antigen is unknown. Study-wide points: Donors' alopecia may make their immune response differ from healthy people's.

Noted time point: patch test 2, 6 weeks after DPC sensitization. Treatment meaning: therapeutic diphenylcyclopropenone sensitization with weekly scalp DPC. This TCR was sampled from a woman between 35 and 50 years old with alopecia areata. Some clones in this sample may be carry-over from other donors' samples. V and J are TRBV6-2 or TRBV6-3 and TRBJ2-1; D is possibly TRBD2 (5 bases). The sequenced sample was whole blood, obtained in connection with sensitization to the hapten diphenylcyclopropenone (DPC). The CDR3 loop is CASSYGLAFYNEQFF. The DNA of the CDR3 is TGTGCCAGCAGTTACGGGCTAGCTTTTTACAATGAGCAGTTCTTC.